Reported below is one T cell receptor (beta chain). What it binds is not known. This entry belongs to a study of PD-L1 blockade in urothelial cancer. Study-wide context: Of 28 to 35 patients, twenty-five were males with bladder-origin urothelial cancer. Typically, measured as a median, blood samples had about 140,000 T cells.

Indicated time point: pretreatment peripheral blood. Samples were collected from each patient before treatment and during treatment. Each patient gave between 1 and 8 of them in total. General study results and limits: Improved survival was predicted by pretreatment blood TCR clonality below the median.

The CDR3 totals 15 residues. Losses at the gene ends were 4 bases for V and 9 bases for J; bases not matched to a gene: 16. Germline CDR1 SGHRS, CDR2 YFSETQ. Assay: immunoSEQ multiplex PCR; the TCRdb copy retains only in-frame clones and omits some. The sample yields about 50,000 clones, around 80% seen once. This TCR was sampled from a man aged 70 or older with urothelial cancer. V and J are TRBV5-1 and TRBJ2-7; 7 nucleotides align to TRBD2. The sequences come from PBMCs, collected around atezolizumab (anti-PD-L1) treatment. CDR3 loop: CASSAELATQISQYF. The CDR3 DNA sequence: TGCGCCAGCAGCGCCGAACTAGCGACACAGATTTCGCAGTACTTC.